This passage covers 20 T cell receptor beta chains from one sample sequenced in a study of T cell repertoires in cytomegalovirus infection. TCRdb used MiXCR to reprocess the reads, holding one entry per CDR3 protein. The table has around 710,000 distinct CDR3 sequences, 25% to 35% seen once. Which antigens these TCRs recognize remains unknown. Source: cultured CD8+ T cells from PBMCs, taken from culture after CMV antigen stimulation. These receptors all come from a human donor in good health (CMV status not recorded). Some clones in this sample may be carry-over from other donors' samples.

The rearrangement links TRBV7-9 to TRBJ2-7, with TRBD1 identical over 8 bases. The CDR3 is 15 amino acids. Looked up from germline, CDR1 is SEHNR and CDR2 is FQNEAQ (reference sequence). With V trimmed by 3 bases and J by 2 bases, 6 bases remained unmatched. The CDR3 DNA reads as TGTGCCAGCAGCTTCCCGGGACAGGAGACCTACGAGCAGTACTTC. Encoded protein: CASSFPGQETYEQYF.

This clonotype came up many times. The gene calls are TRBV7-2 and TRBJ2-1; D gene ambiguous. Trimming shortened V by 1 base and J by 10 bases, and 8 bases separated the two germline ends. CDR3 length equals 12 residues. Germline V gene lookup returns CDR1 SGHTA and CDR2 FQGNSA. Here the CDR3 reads CASSLDPGEQFF. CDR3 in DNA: TGTGCCAGCAGCTTAGACCCCGGGGAGCAGTTCTTC.

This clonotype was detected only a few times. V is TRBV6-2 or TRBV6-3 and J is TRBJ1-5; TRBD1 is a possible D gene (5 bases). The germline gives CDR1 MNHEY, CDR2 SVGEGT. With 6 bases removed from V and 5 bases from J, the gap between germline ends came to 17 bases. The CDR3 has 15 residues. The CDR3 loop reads CASSTGTSRDQPQHF. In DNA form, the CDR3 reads TGTGCCAGCAGCACTGGGACTTCACGGGATCAGCCCCAGCATTTT.

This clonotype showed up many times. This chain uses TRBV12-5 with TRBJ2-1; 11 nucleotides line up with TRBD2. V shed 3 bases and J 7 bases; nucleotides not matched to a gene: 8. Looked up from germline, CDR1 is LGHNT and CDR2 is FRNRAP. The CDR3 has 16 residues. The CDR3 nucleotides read TGTGCTAGTGGTTTCCACACTAGCGGGGGTATGAATGAGCAGTTCTTC. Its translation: CASGFHTSGGMNEQFF.

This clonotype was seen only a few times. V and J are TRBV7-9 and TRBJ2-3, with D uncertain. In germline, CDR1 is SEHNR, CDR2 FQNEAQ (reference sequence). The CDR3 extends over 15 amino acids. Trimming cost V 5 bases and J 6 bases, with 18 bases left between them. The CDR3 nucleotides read TGTGCCAGCAGCCGCCTGTACGCTAGTCCGGATACGCAGTATTTT. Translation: CASSRLYASPDTQYF. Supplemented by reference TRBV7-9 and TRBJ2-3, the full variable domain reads DTGVSQNPRHKITKRGQNVTFRCDPISEHNRLYWYRQTLGQGPEFLTYFQNEAQLEKSRLLSDRFSAERPKGSFSTLEIQRTEQGDSAMYLCASSRLYASPDTQYFGPGTRLTVL.

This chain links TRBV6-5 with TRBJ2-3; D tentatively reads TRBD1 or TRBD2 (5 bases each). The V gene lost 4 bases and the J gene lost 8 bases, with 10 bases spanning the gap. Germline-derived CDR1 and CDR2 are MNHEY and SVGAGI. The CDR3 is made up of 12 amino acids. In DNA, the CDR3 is TGTGCCAGCAGTTGGGACGGTACTACGCAGTATTTT. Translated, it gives CASSWDGTTQYF.

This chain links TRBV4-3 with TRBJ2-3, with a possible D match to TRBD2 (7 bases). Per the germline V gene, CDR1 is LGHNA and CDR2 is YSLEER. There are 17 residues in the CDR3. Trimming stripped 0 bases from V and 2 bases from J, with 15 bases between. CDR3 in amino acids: CASSQDRGASNTDTQYF. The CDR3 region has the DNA TGCGCCAGCAGCCAAGATCGGGGGGCCTCAAACACAGATACGCAGTATTTT.

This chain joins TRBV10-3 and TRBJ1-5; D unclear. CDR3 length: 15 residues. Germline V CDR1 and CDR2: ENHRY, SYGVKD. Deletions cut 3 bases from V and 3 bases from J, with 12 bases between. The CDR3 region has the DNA TGTGCCATCAGTGAAGAGGGAGCCCACAATCAGCCCCAGCATTTT. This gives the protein CAISEEGAHNQPQHF.

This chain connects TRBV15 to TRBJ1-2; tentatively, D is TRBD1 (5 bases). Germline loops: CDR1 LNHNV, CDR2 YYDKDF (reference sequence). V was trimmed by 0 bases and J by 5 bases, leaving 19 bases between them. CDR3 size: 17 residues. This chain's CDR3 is CATSRDTYPTGEYGYTF. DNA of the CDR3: TGTGCCACCAGCAGAGATACATATCCTACAGGCGAATATGGCTACACCTTC. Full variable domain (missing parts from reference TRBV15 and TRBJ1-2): DAMVIQNPRYQVTQFGKPVTLSCSQTLNHNVMYWYQQKSSQAPKLLFHYYDKDFNNEADTPDNFQSRRPNTSFCFLDIRSPGLGDTAMYLCATSRDTYPTGEYGYTFGSGTRLTVV.

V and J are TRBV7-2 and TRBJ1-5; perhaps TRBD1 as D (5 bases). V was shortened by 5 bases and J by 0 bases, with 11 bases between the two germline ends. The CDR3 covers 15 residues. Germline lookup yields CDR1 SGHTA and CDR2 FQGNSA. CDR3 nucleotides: TGTGCCAGCAGCGAAGACAGCAATAGCAATCAGCCCCAGCATTTT. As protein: CASSEDSNSNQPQHF.

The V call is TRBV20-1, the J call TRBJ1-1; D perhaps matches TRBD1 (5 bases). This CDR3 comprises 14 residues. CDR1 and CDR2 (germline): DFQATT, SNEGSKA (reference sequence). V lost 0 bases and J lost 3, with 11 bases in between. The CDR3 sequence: CSARDRARDTEAFF. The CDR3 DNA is TGCAGTGCTAGAGACAGGGCCCGGGACACTGAAGCTTTCTTT.

This CDR3 is CASSTLDFGNTEAFF. Written as DNA, the CDR3 is TGTGCCAGCAGCACCCTAGATTTCGGAAACACTGAAGCTTTCTTT. The chain couples TRBV7-4 to TRBJ1-1; no reliable D call. Trimming left V 5 bases short and J 2 bases short, with 15 bases between. CDR1 and CDR2 (germline): SGHVT, SQSDAQ. CDR3 size: 15 residues.

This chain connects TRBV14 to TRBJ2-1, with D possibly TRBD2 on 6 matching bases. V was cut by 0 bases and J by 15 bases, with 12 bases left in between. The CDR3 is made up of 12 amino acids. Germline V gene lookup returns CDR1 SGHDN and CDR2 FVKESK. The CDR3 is CASSQDRAGRFF. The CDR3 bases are TGTGCCAGCAGCCAAGACAGGGCGGGGCGGTTCTTC. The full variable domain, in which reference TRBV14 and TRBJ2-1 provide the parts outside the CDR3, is EAGVTQFPSHSVIEKGQTVTLRCDPISGHDNLYWYRRVMGKEIKFLLHFVKESKQDESGMPNNRFLAERTGGTYSTLKVQPAELEDSGVYFCASSQDRAGRFFGPGTRLTVL.

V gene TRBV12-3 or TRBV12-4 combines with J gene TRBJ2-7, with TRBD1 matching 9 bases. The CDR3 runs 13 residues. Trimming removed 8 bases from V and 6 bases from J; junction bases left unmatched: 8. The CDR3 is CASGYRGLAEQYV. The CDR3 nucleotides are TGTGCCAGCGGTTACAGGGGGCTTGCCGAGCAGTACGTC.

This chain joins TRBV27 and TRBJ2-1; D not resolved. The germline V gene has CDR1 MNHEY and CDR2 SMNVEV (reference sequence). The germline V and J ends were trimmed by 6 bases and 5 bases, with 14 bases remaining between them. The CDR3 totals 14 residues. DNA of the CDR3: TGTGCCAGCAGCCTAGGTGACCCCGACAATGAGCAGTTCTTC. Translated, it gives CASSLGDPDNEQFF.

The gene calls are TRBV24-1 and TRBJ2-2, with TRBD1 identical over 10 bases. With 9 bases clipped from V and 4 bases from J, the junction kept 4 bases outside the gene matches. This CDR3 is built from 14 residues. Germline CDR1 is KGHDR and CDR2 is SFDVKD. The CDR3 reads CATGGTGVTGELFF. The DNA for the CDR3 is TGTGCCACCGGGGGGACAGGGGTCACCGGGGAGCTGTTTTTT.

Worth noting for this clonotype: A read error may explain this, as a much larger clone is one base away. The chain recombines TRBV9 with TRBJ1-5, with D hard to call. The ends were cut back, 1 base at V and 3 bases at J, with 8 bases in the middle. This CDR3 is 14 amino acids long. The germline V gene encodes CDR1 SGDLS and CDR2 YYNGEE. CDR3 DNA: TGTGCCAGCAGCGTATCAGGTCTCAATCAGCCCCAGCATTTT. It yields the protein CASSVSGLNQPQHF.

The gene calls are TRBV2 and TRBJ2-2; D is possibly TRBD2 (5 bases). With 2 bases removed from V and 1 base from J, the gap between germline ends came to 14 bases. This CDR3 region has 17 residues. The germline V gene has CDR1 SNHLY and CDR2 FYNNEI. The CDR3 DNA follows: TGTGCCAGCAGTGAATTGGCGGATGGACTGAACACCGGGGAGCTGTTTTTT. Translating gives CASSELADGLNTGELFF.

CDR3 sequence reads: CASSEAGVGAEAFF. CDR3 nucleotides: TGTGCCAGCAGTGAAGCGGGGGTAGGTGCGGAAGCTTTCTTT. The chain combines TRBV6-1 with TRBJ1-1; D possibly corresponds to TRBD1 (5 bases). The V gene's germline CDR1 is MNHNS and CDR2 SASEGT. V lost 0 bases and J 8 bases, leaving 13 bases between the germline ends. The CDR3 loop spans 14 amino acids.

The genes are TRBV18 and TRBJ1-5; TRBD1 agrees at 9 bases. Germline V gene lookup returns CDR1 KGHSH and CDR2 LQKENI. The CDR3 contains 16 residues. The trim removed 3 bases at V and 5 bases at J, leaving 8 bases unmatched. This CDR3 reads CASSPGGQGSYQPQHF. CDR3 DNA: TGTGCCAGCTCACCGGGAGGACAGGGGTCCTATCAGCCCCAGCATTTT.